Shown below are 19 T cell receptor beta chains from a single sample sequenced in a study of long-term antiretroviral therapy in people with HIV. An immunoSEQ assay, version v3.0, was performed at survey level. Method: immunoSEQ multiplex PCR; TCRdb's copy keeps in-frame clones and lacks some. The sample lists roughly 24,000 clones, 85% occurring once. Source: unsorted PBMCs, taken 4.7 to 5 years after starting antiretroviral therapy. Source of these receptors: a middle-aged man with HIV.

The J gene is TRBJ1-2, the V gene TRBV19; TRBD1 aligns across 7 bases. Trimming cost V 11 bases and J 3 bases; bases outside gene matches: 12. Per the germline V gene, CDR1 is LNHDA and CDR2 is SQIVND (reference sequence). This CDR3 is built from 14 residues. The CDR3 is CACTGPGGDYGYTF. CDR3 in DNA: TGTGCCTGCACTGGACCAGGGGGGGACTATGGCTACACCTTC.

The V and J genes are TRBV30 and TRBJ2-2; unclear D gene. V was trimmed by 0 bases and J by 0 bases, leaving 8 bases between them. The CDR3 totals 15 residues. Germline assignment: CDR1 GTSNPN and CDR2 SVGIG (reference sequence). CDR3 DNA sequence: TGTGCCTGGAGTGTTGGCAGAGCGAACACCGGGGAGCTGTTTTTT. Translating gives CAWSVGRANTGELFF.

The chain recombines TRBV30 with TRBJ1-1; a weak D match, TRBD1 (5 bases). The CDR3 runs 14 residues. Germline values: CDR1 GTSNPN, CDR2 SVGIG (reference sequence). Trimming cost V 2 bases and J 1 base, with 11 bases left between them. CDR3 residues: CAWSPLTGNTEAFF. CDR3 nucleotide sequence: TGTGCCTGGAGTCCCTTAACAGGGAACACTGAAGCTTTCTTT.

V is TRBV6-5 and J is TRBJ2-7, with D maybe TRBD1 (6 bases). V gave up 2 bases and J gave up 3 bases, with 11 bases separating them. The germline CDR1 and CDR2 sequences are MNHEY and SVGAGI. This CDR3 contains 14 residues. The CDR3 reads CASSYGSQGYEQYF. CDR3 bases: TGTGCCAGCAGTTACGGGTCACAGGGCTACGAGCAGTACTTC.

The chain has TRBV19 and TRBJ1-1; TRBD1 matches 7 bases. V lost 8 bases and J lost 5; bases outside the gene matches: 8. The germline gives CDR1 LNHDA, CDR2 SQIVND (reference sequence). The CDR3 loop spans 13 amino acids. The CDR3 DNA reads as TGTGCCAGTTCCCAGGGGGTGTGGACTGAAGCTTTCTTT. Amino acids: CASSQGVWTEAFF.

The CDR3 is CAIREVYEQYF. CDR3 nucleotide sequence: TGTGCCATCAGGGAGGTCTACGAGCAGTACTTC. The rearrangement joins TRBV10-3 to TRBJ2-7; D is possibly TRBD2 (5 bases). The CDR3 length is 11 residues. Trimming stripped 6 bases from V and 3 bases from J, with 6 bases between. Germline values: CDR1 ENHRY, CDR2 SYGVKD.

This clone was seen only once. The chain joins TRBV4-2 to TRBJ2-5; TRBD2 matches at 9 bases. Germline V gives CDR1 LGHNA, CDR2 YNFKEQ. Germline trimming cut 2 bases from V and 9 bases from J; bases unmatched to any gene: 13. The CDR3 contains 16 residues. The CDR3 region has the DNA TGTGCCAGCAGCCAACAGGGAGGGGGTGAGCGGGGGGCCCAGTACTTC. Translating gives CASSQQGGGERGAQYF.

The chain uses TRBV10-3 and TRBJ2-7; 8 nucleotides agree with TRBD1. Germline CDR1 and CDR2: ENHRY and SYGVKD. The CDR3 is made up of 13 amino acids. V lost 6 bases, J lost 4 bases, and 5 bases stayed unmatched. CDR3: CAIRKRTGYEQYF. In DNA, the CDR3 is TGTGCCATCAGGAAAAGGACAGGGTACGAGCAGTACTTC.

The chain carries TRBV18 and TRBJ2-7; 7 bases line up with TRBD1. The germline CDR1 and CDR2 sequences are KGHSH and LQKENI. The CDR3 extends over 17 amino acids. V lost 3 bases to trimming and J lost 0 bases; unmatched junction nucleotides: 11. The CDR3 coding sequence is TGTGCCAGCTCACCTTCCCCGGGACAGCCAAGCTCCTACGAGCAGTACTTC. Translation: CASSPSPGQPSSYEQYF. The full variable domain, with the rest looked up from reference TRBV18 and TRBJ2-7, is NAGVMQNPRHLVRRRGQEARLRCSPMKGHSHVYWYRQLPEEGLKFMVYLQKENIIDESGMPKERFSAEFPKEGPSILRIQQVVRGDSAAYFCASSPSPGQPSSYEQYFGPGTRLTVT.

CDR3 nucleotides: TGTGCCACCAGCAAAGCGGGCTTCACCGGGGAGCTGTTTTTT. Its protein is CATSKAGFTGELFF. The rearrangement joins TRBV15 to TRBJ2-2; a weak D match, TRBD2 (6 bases). CDR3 length: 14 amino acids. CDR1 LNHNV and CDR2 YYDKDF come from the germline V gene (reference sequence). V was shortened by 4 bases and J by 4 bases, with 10 bases between the two germline ends.

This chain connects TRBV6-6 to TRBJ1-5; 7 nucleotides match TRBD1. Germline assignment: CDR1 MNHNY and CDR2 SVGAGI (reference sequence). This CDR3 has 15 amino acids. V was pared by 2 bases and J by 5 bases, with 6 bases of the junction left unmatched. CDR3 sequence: CASSYRGLGDQPQHF. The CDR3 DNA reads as TGTGCCAGCAGTTACAGGGGGCTTGGGGATCAGCCCCAGCATTTT.

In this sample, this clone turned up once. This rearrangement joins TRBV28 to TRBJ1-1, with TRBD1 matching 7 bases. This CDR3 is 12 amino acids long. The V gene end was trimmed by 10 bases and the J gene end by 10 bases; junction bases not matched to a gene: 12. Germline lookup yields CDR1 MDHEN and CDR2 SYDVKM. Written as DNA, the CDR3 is TGTGCCACTACCATAGGGGGCGTGACAGCTTTCTTT. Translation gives CATTIGGVTAFF. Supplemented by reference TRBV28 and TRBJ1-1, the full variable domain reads DVKVTQSSRYLVKRTGEKVFLECVQDMDHENMFWYRQDPGLGLRLIYFSYDVKMKEKGDIPEGYSVSREKKERFSLILESASTNQTSMYLCATTIGGVTAFFGQGTRLTVV.

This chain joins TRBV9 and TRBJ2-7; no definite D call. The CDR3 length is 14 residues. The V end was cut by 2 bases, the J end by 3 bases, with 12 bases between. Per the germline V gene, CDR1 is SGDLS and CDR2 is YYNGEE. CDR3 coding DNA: TGTGCCAGCAGCGTTTCCGTAAGTGGCTACGAGCAGTACTTC. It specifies CASSVSVSGYEQYF. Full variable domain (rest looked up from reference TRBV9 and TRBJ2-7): DSGVTQTPKHLITATGQRVTLRCSPRSGDLSVYWYQQSLDQGLQFLIQYYNGEERAKGNILERFSAQQFPDLHSELNLSSLELGDSALYFCASSVSVSGYEQYFGPGTRLTVT.

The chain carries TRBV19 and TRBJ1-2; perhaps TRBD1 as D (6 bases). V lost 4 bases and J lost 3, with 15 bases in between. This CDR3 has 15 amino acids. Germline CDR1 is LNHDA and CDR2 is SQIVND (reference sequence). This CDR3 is CASSTPGALDYGYTF. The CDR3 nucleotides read TGTGCCAGTAGTACCCCAGGGGCCCTGGACTATGGCTACACCTTC.

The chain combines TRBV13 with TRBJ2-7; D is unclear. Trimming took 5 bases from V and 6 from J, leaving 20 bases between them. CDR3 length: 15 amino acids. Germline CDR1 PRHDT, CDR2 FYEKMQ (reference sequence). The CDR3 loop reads CASSPRKRFTGEQYF. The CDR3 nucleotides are TGTGCCAGCAGCCCTAGAAAACGGTTCACCGGCGAGCAGTACTTC.

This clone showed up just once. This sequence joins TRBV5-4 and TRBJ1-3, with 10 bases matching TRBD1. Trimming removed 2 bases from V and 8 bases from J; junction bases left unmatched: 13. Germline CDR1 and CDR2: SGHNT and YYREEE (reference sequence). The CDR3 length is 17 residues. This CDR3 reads CASSLDTGTGVADTIYF. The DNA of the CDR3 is TGTGCCAGCAGCTTAGATACCGGGACAGGGGTAGCGGACACCATATATTTT.

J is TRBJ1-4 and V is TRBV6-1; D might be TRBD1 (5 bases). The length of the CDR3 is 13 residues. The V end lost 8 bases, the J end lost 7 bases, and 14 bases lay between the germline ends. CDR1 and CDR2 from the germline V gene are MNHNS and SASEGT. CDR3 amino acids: CASYAGQGEKLFF. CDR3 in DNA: TGTGCCAGCTATGCGGGGCAGGGTGAAAAACTGTTTTTT.

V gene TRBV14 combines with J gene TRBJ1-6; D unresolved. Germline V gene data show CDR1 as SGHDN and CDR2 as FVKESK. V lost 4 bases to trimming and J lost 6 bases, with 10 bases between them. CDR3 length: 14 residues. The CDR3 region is CASSLAKLNSPLHF. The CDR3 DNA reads TGTGCCAGCAGCCTGGCCAAACTTAATTCACCCCTCCACTTT.

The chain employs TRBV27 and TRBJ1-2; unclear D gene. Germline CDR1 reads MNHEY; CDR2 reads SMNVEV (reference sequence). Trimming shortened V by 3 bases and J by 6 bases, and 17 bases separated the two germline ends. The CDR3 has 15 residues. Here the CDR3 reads CASSFDSYQFNGYTF. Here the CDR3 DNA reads TGTGCCAGCAGTTTCGACTCCTACCAGTTTAATGGCTACACCTTC.